This passage covers 8 T cell receptor beta chains from one sample sequenced in a study of shared clonotypes between healthy human individuals. This table comes from immunoSEQ multiplex PCR, and its TCRdb copy is limited to in-frame clones, with some not included. The sample has about 490,000 clones; over 70% are singletons. The specimen was PBMCs. The receptors were sampled from a middle-aged woman in good health. Some clones in this sample may be carry-over from other donors' samples.

The chain uses TRBV10-1 and TRBJ2-1; possibly TRBD1 for D (6 bases). This CDR3 contains 15 residues. Germline V gives CDR1 WNHNN, CDR2 SYGVQD (reference sequence). The V end was cut by 6 bases, the J end by 9 bases, with 21 bases between. For the CDR3, the DNA is TGCGCCAGCAGCCTCGGGACACCCACCCAGAGTGAGCAGTTCTTC. Protein: CASSLGTPTQSEQFF.

Remarks on this clone: A read error is possible here, since a much larger clone lies one base away. This sample includes further DNA sequences coding for the same CDR3. V gene TRBV10-3 combines with J gene TRBJ2-3; TRBD1 agrees at 7 bases. This CDR3 contains 14 residues. From germline, CDR1 is ENHRY and CDR2 SYGVKD. The DNA of the CDR3 is TGTGCTATCAGTGAAAGGCAGGGGGAAGATACGCAGTATTTT. It codes for CAISERQGEDTQYF.

This clone was recorded a few times. The same CDR3 also results from other DNA sequences found in this sample. The chain employs TRBV5-1 and TRBJ2-5; D is undetermined. This CDR3 region has 14 residues. The germline CDR1 and CDR2 sequences are SGHRS and YFSETQ. The V end was cut by 0 bases, the J end by 5 bases, with 11 bases between. The CDR3 DNA is TGCGCCAGCAGCTTGGGGGGAACCGAGGAGACCCAGTACTTC. Translated, it gives CASSLGGTEETQYF.

A note on this clone: With a much larger clone just one base away, this may be a read error. The sample carries other DNA sequences with the same CDR3. The chain is built from TRBV15 and TRBJ2-5, with 9 positions matching TRBD2. J gave up 5 bases and V 6 bases, and 10 bases lay outside the gene matches. In germline, CDR1 is LNHNV, CDR2 YYDKDF (reference sequence). The CDR3 totals 15 residues. CDR3 protein: CATSSLAGPGETQYF. The DNA of the CDR3 is TGTGCCACCAGTTCCCTAGCGGGACCCGGGGAGACCCAGTACTTC. Full variable domain (rest looked up from reference TRBV15 and TRBJ2-5): DAMVIQNPRYQVTQFGKPVTLSCSQTLNHNVMYWYQQKSSQAPKLLFHYYDKDFNNEADTPDNFQSRRPNTSFCFLDIRSPGLGDTAMYLCATSSLAGPGETQYFGPGTRLLVL.

This chain uses TRBV28 with TRBJ2-5; unclear D gene. The CDR3 sequence is 12 residues long. V gave up 1 base and J gave up 0 bases, with 0 bases separating them. The germline V gene has CDR1 MDHEN and CDR2 SYDVKM. CDR3 nucleotides: TGTGCCAGCAGTTTATACCAAGAGACCCAGTACTTC. Translation: CASSLYQETQYF. Variable domain in full (rest from reference TRBV28 and TRBJ2-5): DVKVTQSSRYLVKRTGEKVFLECVQDMDHENMFWYRQDPGLGLRLIYFSYDVKMKEKGDIPEGYSVSREKKERFSLILESASTNQTSMYLCASSLYQETQYFGPGTRLLVL.

The table lists this clone with a count of one. The chain combines TRBV30 with TRBJ2-4; TRBD1 matches 7 bases. Germline-derived CDR1 and CDR2 are GTSNPN and SVGIG (reference sequence). V lost 1 base to trimming and J lost 5 bases; unmatched junction nucleotides: 5. This CDR3 comprises 14 residues. The DNA of the CDR3 is TGTGCCTGGAGTGGACAGGGTTCCCAAAACATTCAGTACTTC. This encodes CAWSGQGSQNIQYF.

The chain is built from TRBV5-6 and TRBJ2-7, with 8 bases matching TRBD1. After removal of 0 bases from V and 7 bases from J, the junction contained 6 bases not matched to a gene. Germline V lookup: CDR1 SGHDT, CDR2 YYEEEE. This CDR3 comprises 14 residues. The CDR3 DNA reads as TGTGCCAGCAGCTTGGTTCAGGGGGCGGTGGAGCAGTACTTC. Translating gives CASSLVQGAVEQYF.

This clone was found many times. V is TRBV2 and J is TRBJ1-1, with 8 positions matching TRBD1. V trimming: 7 bases; J trimming: 5 bases; junction bases outside the gene matches: 6. CDR1 is SNHLY, CDR2 FYNNEI, per germline. The CDR3 runs 13 residues. In DNA, the CDR3 is TGTGCCAGCAAAGGACAGGGCTGGACTGAAGCTTTCTTT. Translating gives CASKGQGWTEAFF. The variable domain in full, completed from reference TRBV2 and TRBJ1-1, reads EPEVTQTPSHQVTQMGQEVILRCVPISNHLYFYWYRQILGQKVEFLVSFYNNEISEKSEIFDDQFSVERPDGSNFTLKIRSTKLEDSAMYFCASKGQGWTEAFFGQGTRLTVV.